These T cell receptor beta chains were read from a single sample in a study of blood T cell repertoires in COVID-19. The assay was immunoSEQ multiplex PCR, and TCRdb's table has in-frame clones only and misses some. The sample holds 200,000 to 300,000 clones, approximately 86% seen once. The sequenced material came from peripheral blood. The receptors here all came from a man aged 25-40 years with active or convalescent COVID-19. CDR3s include the opening cysteine and the closing phenylalanine or tryptophan.

cdr3_length v_call cdr3_aa
15 TRBV14 CASSQDNRVNYGYTF
16 TRBV9 CASSVVGGGVYNEQFF
16 TRBV5-1 CASSLGPSGGQETQYF
15 TRBV4-3 CASSSWAGAEGEQFF
16 TRBV30 CAWRGQGGTYTDTQYF
13 TRBV11-3 CASSLDRKETQYF
17 TRBV24-1 CAGTDGDRVSGANVLTF
13 TRBV2 CASRPRGLETQYF
16 TRBV10-3 CAISDPGGPNTDTQYF
14 TRBV7-8 CASRRQGASYEQYF
13 TRBV2 CASSGVLPYEQYF
19 TRBV27 CASSLSAWVGGASTDTQYF
15 TRBV6-2/TRBV6-3 CASSYDRGMTYEQYF
18 TRBV9 CASSEPRDRGSPYNEQFF
14 TRBV10-2 CASRLGGQGTEAFF
16 TRBV5-4 CASSWGGPGRDTEAFF
19 TRBV11-2 CASSLGKASGGPIQETQYF
17 TRBV19 CASSKTSGFVSTDTQYF
15 TRBV6-2/TRBV6-3 CASSYAGRANYGYTF
14 TRBV7-2 CASSPRTNTGELFF
15 TRBV11-2 CASSPESDGHYEQYF
14 TRBV7-3 CASSLGGRTDTQYF
13 TRBV10-3 CAISESFSYEQYF
14 TRBV5-1 CASSLLSANYGYTF